The sequence of this T cell receptor beta chain was determined in a study of blood T cell repertoires in COVID-19. Across the study: Samples of COVID-19 (acute and convalescent) were obtained from the United States, Italy and Spain. Nucleic acid was either cDNA or gDNA, and it came from T cells, B-cell-depleted T cells, or PBMCs.

Original handling: The assay estimated nucleated cells by amplifying reference gene primers. Method: immunoSEQ multiplex PCR; TCRdb's copy keeps in-frame clones and lacks some. V and J calls and clone size come straight from that table; D and trimming were deduced from the DNA. The sample lists 45,000 to 50,000 clones, roughly four fifths occurring once. The trim removed 5 bases at V and 2 bases at J, leaving 4 bases unmatched. Germline CDR1 and CDR2: SGHTA and FQGNSA. The CDR3 totals 17 residues. The chain joins TRBV7-2 to TRBJ2-3, with 16 bases lining up with TRBD2. The sequence was obtained from a man between 60 and 75 years old with active COVID-19. The sample consisted of peripheral blood. The CDR3, as DNA: TGTGCCAGCAGCCCGGGACTAGCGGGAGGGCACACAGATACGCAGTATTTT. Translation: CASSPGLAGGHTDTQYF.